These 26 T cell receptor beta chains share one sample of origin, sequenced in a study of PD-1 blockade in classical Hodgkin lymphoma. Profiling relied on immunoSEQ multiplex PCR, and the TCRdb table lists in-frame clones only, not all of them. The data show about 27,000 clones, more than 70% seen once. Stated time point: cycle 4 day 1 (C4D1), after six to seven weeks of nivolumab. No patient escaped relapse after autologous stem cell transplantation, and brentuximab vedotin exposure varied. Thawed PBMCs yielded CD4+ T cells through magnetic negative selection. The sample was CD4+ T cells from blood, taken before the fourth cycle of nivolumab. All receptors derive from a human donor with classical Hodgkin lymphoma.

The CDR3 region is CASSLGGQEKLFF. CDR3 coding DNA: TGTGCCAGCAGCTTGGGGGGGCAAGAAAAACTGTTTTTT. The genes are TRBV11-2 and TRBJ1-4; D may be TRBD1 (6 bases). Germline V lookup: CDR1 SGHAT, CDR2 FQNNGV. Trimming pared 3 bases from V and 8 bases from J, leaving 10 bases between. This CDR3 contains 13 residues.

This rearrangement joins TRBV5-6 to TRBJ1-1; 7 bases match TRBD1. Germline lookup yields CDR1 SGHDT and CDR2 YYEEEE. The CDR3 runs to 17 residues. Trimming at V came to 2 bases and at J to 2 bases, leaving 12 bases not matched to a gene. CDR3 residues: CASSFIARGLSNTEAFF. The CDR3 DNA is TGTGCCAGCAGCTTTATTGCCAGGGGGTTGAGCAACACTGAAGCTTTCTTT. Combining the CDR3 with reference TRBV5-6 and TRBJ1-1 gives the whole variable domain DAGVTQSPTHLIKTRGQQVTLRCSPKSGHDTVSWYQQALGQGPQFIFQYYEEEERQRGNFPDRFSGHQFPNYSSELNVNALLLGDSALYLCASSFIARGLSNTEAFFGQGTRLTVV.

V gene TRBV30 combines with J gene TRBJ1-2; no firm D call. This CDR3 comprises 14 residues. V lost 0 bases to trimming and J lost 4 bases, with 12 bases between them. Germline loops: CDR1 GTSNPN, CDR2 SVGIG (reference sequence). CDR3 loop: CAWSVMRSTYGYTF. The DNA for the CDR3 is TGTGCCTGGAGTGTAATGCGGAGTACCTATGGCTACACCTTC. Full variable domain (remainder filled in from reference TRBV30 and TRBJ1-2): SQTIHQWPATLVQPVGSPLSLECTVEGTSNPNLYWYRQAAGRGLQLLFYSVGIGQISSEVPQNLSASRPQDRQFILSSKKLLLSDSGFYLCAWSVMRSTYGYTFGSGTRLTVV.

This clone was picked up one time. The J gene is TRBJ2-1, the V gene TRBV20-1, with no clear D. Trimming removed 1 base at V and 12 bases at J, with 10 bases between. This CDR3 contains 11 residues. Germline CDR1 reads DFQATT; CDR2 reads SNEGSKA (reference sequence). The DNA for the CDR3 is TGCAGTGCTAGAGGAGGTGGTGTGCAGTTCTTC. It is translated as CSARGGGVQFF.

The chain uses TRBV5-5 and TRBJ1-2, with D possibly matching TRBD1 (5 bases). The CDR3 loop spans 13 amino acids. V lost 4 bases and J lost 1, with 8 bases in between. Looked up from germline, CDR1 is SGHKS and CDR2 is YYEKEE (reference sequence). CDR3 in DNA: TGTGCCAGCAGCCAGGGCCTTAACTATGGCTACACCTTC. Its protein is CASSQGLNYGYTF.

V usage is TRBV11-3 and J usage is TRBJ2-5; D is undetermined. Germline assignment: CDR1 SGHNT and CDR2 YENEEA. CDR3 length: 13 residues. V was shortened by 1 base and J by 2 bases, with 5 bases between the two germline ends. CDR3 protein: CASSLGAQETQYF. DNA for the CDR3: TGTGCCAGCAGCTTAGGTGCGCAAGAGACCCAGTACTTC.

The genes are TRBV5-1 and TRBJ2-5; 10 bases map to TRBD2. Germline CDR1 SGHRS, CDR2 YFSETQ. This CDR3 is built from 17 residues. The ends lost 4 bases at V and 2 bases at J; junction bases unmatched: 11. As DNA, the CDR3 is TGCGCCAGCAGCCCGGGGGCTAGCGGGAGTAGGCAAGAGACCCAGTACTTC. Translation gives CASSPGASGSRQETQYF. Full variable domain (outside the CDR3, taken from reference TRBV5-1 and TRBJ2-5): KAGVTQTPRYLIKTRGQQVTLSCSPISGHRSVSWYQQTPGQGLQFLFEYFSETQRNKGNFPGRFSGRQFSNSRSEMNVSTLELGDSALYLCASSPGASGSRQETQYFGPGTRLLVL.

The V and J genes are TRBV19 and TRBJ1-2, with D possibly being TRBD1 (5 bases). The germline CDR1 and CDR2 sequences are LNHDA and SQIVND (reference sequence). The CDR3 runs 15 residues. V dropped 4 bases and J dropped 1 base, with 13 bases sitting between them. The chain's CDR3 is CASSTRRGSNYGYTF. DNA of the CDR3: TGTGCCAGTAGTACCCGCCGGGGGAGTAACTATGGCTACACCTTC.

This clone was observed a few times. The rearrangement uses TRBV7-2 and TRBJ1-2; D ambiguous. The CDR3 is 13 amino acids. V lost 5 bases, J lost 5 bases, and 12 bases lay in between. From germline, CDR1 is SGHTA and CDR2 FQGNSA. The CDR3 DNA follows: TGTGCCAGCAGCCCGAAGGGCCAATATGGCTACACCTTC. Amino acid sequence: CASSPKGQYGYTF.

Written as DNA, the CDR3 is TGTGCCAGCAGGGAGGACGCGGGCTATAATTCACCCCTCCACTTT. Translating it yields CASREDAGYNSPLHF. The J gene is TRBJ1-6, the V gene TRBV2; D call uncertain. From germline, CDR1 is SNHLY and CDR2 FYNNEI. Trimming pared 6 bases from V and 3 bases from J, leaving 12 bases between. CDR3 length: 15 amino acids.

This clone was seen only a few times. The chain employs TRBV6-1 and TRBJ2-4, with D perhaps matching TRBD2 (5 bases). The V and J ends lost 4 bases and 1 base respectively, with 8 bases between them. CDR1 and CDR2 from the germline V gene are MNHNS and SASEGT. This CDR3 is built from 14 residues. CDR3 coding DNA: TGTGCCAGCAGTGGGCGAGGGGCCAAAAACATTCAGTACTTC. Protein product: CASSGRGAKNIQYF.

The chain links TRBV6-6 to TRBJ1-2; D uncertain. CDR3 length: 16 amino acids. In germline, CDR1 is MNHNY, CDR2 SVGAGI (reference sequence). V lost 2 bases and J 0 bases, leaving 13 bases between the germline ends. For the CDR3, the DNA is TGTGCCAGCAGTTACGGGATTCAGGAGACTAACTATGGCTACACCTTC. It is translated as CASSYGIQETNYGYTF.

The rearrangement uses TRBV20-1 and TRBJ1-2; no definite D call. Germline CDR1 and CDR2: DFQATT and SNEGSKA (reference sequence). Trimming left V 2 bases short and J 4 bases short, with 5 bases between. The CDR3 contains 11 residues. The CDR3 sequence: CSARSSYGYTF. CDR3 coding DNA: TGCAGTGCTAGATCCAGCTATGGCTACACCTTC.

The chain carries TRBV18 and TRBJ1-4; 9 positions match TRBD1. CDR3 size: 18 residues. CDR1 KGHSH and CDR2 LQKENI come from the germline V gene. J gave up 4 bases and V 3 bases, and 12 bases lay outside the gene matches. The CDR3, as DNA: TGTGCCAGCTCACCCGGATGGGACAGGGAAACTTATAATGAAAAACTGTTTTTT. Translation gives CASSPGWDRETYNEKLFF.

The chain is built from TRBV11-2 and TRBJ1-2; D call uncertain. The CDR3 contains 13 residues. CDR1 is SGHAT and CDR2 is FQNNGV in the germline V gene. V was clipped by 2 bases and J by 2 bases, with 6 bases between them. The CDR3 nucleotides are TGTGCCAGCAGCTTATTTGAAAACTATGGCTACACCTTC. Protein product: CASSLFENYGYTF.

This chain joins TRBV6-5 and TRBJ2-7, with D perhaps TRBD2 (6 bases). V lost 0 bases and J lost 7, with 19 bases in between. Germline values: CDR1 MNHEY, CDR2 SVGAGI. There are 16 residues in the CDR3. CDR3 loop: CASSYSKVLASNEQYF. The CDR3, as DNA: TGTGCCAGCAGTTACTCGAAAGTGCTAGCGTCGAATGAGCAGTACTTC.

This clone was found once. This chain joins TRBV28 and TRBJ2-5, with D possibly matching TRBD2 (5 bases). Trimming pared 7 bases from V and 6 bases from J, leaving 18 bases between. The CDR3 length is 14 residues. Germline V gene lookup returns CDR1 MDHEN and CDR2 SYDVKM. The CDR3 is CASTPSVPGKTQYF. DNA for the CDR3: TGTGCCAGCACCCCCTCGGTCCCGGGGAAGACCCAGTACTTC. The full variable domain, rest sourced from reference TRBV28 and TRBJ2-5, is DVKVTQSSRYLVKRTGEKVFLECVQDMDHENMFWYRQDPGLGLRLIYFSYDVKMKEKGDIPEGYSVSREKKERFSLILESASTNQTSMYLCASTPSVPGKTQYFGPGTRLLVL.

The genes are TRBV6-1 and TRBJ2-5; 7 bases are shared with TRBD1. CDR1 is MNHNS and CDR2 is SASEGT in the germline V gene. There are 13 residues in the CDR3. V trimming: 4 bases; J trimming: 4 bases; junction bases outside the gene matches: 3. The CDR3 loop is CASSATGVETQYF. The DNA of the CDR3 is TGTGCCAGCAGTGCAACAGGGGTAGAGACCCAGTACTTC.

This clone was observed a few times. The chain employs TRBV5-6 and TRBJ1-5, with a possible D match to TRBD1 (5 bases). The ends were cut back, 0 bases at V and 5 bases at J, with 6 bases in the middle. Germline V gene lookup returns CDR1 SGHDT and CDR2 YYEEEE. CDR3 length equals 13 residues. The CDR3 here is CASSLGGYQPQHF. The CDR3 nucleotides read TGTGCCAGCAGCTTGGGGGGGTATCAGCCCCAGCATTTT.

This clone was found once. The rearrangement joins TRBV18 to TRBJ1-4; D is unclear. Germline V gene data show CDR1 as KGHSH and CDR2 as LQKENI. The CDR3 covers 13 residues. Deletions cut 6 bases from V and 7 bases from J, with 12 bases between. The CDR3 here is CASSLVRREKLFF. In DNA form, the CDR3 reads TGTGCCAGCTCTCTAGTCAGGCGTGAAAAACTGTTTTTT. The whole variable domain, remainder taken from reference TRBV18 and TRBJ1-4, is NAGVMQNPRHLVRRRGQEARLRCSPMKGHSHVYWYRQLPEEGLKFMVYLQKENIIDESGMPKERFSAEFPKEGPSILRIQQVVRGDSAAYFCASSLVRREKLFFGSGTQLSVL.

The chain's CDR3 is CASSLNLGEQYF. The DNA for the CDR3 is TGTGCCAGCAGCTTAAATCTGGGGGAGCAGTACTTC. The rearrangement uses TRBV7-2 and TRBJ2-7; D gene ambiguous. V lost 2 bases and J 7 bases, leaving 9 bases between the germline ends. This CDR3 is 12 amino acids long. CDR1 and CDR2 from the germline V gene are SGHTA and FQGNSA.

The rearrangement uses TRBV7-9 and TRBJ2-1, with TRBD2 matching over 10 bases. Trimming removed 5 bases from V and 6 bases from J; junction bases left unmatched: 7. Germline V gene lookup returns CDR1 SEHNR and CDR2 FQNEAQ (reference sequence). This CDR3 contains 15 residues. The CDR3 spells CASSTSGTSANEQFF. The CDR3 nucleotides are TGTGCCAGCAGCACCTCCGGGACTAGCGCCAATGAGCAGTTCTTC.

The V gene is TRBV7-2, the J gene TRBJ1-2; 7 nucleotides align to TRBD1. Germline loops: CDR1 SGHTA, CDR2 FQGNSA. The CDR3 runs to 15 residues. V dropped 0 bases and J dropped 8; count of bases not matched to a gene: 9. The CDR3 here is CASSLAGTAPEGYTF. CDR3 nucleotide sequence: TGTGCCAGCAGCTTAGCGGGGACAGCCCCCGAGGGCTACACCTTC.

V and J are TRBV29-1 and TRBJ2-7; unclear D gene. CDR3 length: 11 residues. Looked up from germline, CDR1 is SQVTM and CDR2 is ANQGSEA. The V gene lost 0 bases and the J gene lost 6 bases, with 6 bases spanning the gap. In DNA, the CDR3 is TGCAGCGTTGAAGACAGGAGCGAGCAGTACTTC. Translated: CSVEDRSEQYF.

The rearrangement joins TRBV10-1 to TRBJ2-7; no firm D call. Between the trimmed V and J ends, which lost 3 bases and 0 bases, there was a span of 15 bases. The V gene's germline CDR1 is WNHNN and CDR2 SYGVQD (reference sequence). There are 16 residues in the CDR3. This CDR3 is CASSESPQASSYEQYF. CDR3 in DNA: TGCGCCAGCAGTGAAAGTCCCCAGGCCAGCTCCTACGAGCAGTACTTC.

This chain joins TRBV28 and TRBJ2-7; D perhaps matches TRBD2 (6 bases). The CDR3 is 13 residues long. CDR1 MDHEN and CDR2 SYDVKM come from the germline V gene. V was shortened by 7 bases and J by 2 bases, with 12 bases between the two germline ends. The CDR3 bases are TGTGCCAGCAACAAACCGGGAGCCTACGAGCAGTACTTC. Its protein is CASNKPGAYEQYF.